The rows below give T cell receptor beta chains drawn from one sample of a study of T-cell memory formation after mild COVID-19. Via MiXCR, TCRdb re-called the 5' RACE reads, giving one row per CDR3 protein. The sample has around 200,000 distinct CDR3 sequences; 20% to 25% are singletons. The sequenced material came from PBMCs or a T cell subset sorted from them (not recorded which). The source is an adult woman who had mild COVID-19 (a few samples of this study predate the infection). Cell type and time point are not known. Both conserved end residues are part of each CDR3. Fields, in order: J gene, clone size, V gene, D gene, CDR3 protein, CDR3 DNA. The D gene is left open where the match is weak. Rows give clone size only sometimes, using once, few, many, or a class for an expanded clone.

TRBJ2-1 | - | TRBV20-1 | TRBD2 | CSAQGLREQFF | TGCAGTGCCCAGGGACTAAGGGAGCAGTTCTTC
TRBJ2-7 | - | TRBV7-8 | - | CASSFSKGPGHEQYF | TGTGCCAGCAGTTTCTCGAAAGGGCCAGGCCACGAGCAGTACTTC
TRBJ2-1 | - | TRBV12-3/TRBV12-4 | - | CAIVGNEQFF | TGTGCCATCGTGGGCAATGAGCAGTTCTTC
TRBJ1-1 | - | TRBV12-3/TRBV12-4 | TRBD1 | CASSQTGPSEAFF | TGTGCCAGCAGTCAGACAGGGCCCTCTGAAGCTTTCTTT
TRBJ2-3 | few | TRBV7-9 | - | CASSATDTQYF | TGTGCCAGCAGCGCCACAGATACGCAGTATTTT
TRBJ2-1 | few | TRBV6-5 | TRBD1 | CASSGNRGNEQFF | TGTGCCAGCAGCGGTAACAGGGGCAATGAGCAGTTCTTC
TRBJ2-2 | few | TRBV19 | - | CASSIGLNTGELFF | TGTGCCAGTAGTATAGGGCTGAACACCGGGGAGCTGTTTTTT
TRBJ2-7 | - | TRBV4-1 | - | CASSQGKPYEQYF | TGCGCCAGCAGCCAAGGCAAACCCTACGAGCAGTACTTC
TRBJ1-2 | few | TRBV6-2/TRBV6-3 | - | CASSYFDGLDYGYTF | TGTGCCAGCAGTTATTTTGACGGTCTCGATTATGGCTACACCTTC
TRBJ2-7 | few | TRBV13 | TRBD1 | CASSSGPGQGDSYEQYF | TGTGCCAGCAGCTCCGGACCGGGACAGGGAGACTCCTACGAGCAGTACTTC
TRBJ2-7 | - | TRBV19 | - | CASSTFAGGYTYEQYF | TGTGCCAGTAGCACCTTCGCCGGGGGTTATACCTACGAGCAGTACTTC
TRBJ2-7 | few | TRBV6-2/TRBV6-3 | - | CASSLGGIGYEQYF | TGTGCCAGCAGCCTTGGAGGGATCGGCTACGAGCAGTACTTC
TRBJ1-4 | - | TRBV25-1 | TRBD1 | CASSQTGATNEKLFF | TGTGCCAGCAGCCAAACAGGGGCAACTAATGAAAAACTGTTTTTT
TRBJ2-1 | few | TRBV4-2 | - | CASSQDRLGNEQFF | TGTGCCAGCAGCCAAGATAGACTAGGCAATGAGCAGTTCTTC
TRBJ2-3 | few | TRBV6-5 | - | CASSRRGSSTDTQYF | TGTGCCAGCAGTCGCAGGGGATCTAGCACAGATACGCAGTATTTT
TRBJ2-1 | - | TRBV7-9 | TRBD1 | CASSLAWDRGYNEQFF | TGTGCCAGCAGCTTAGCATGGGACAGGGGGTACAATGAGCAGTTCTTC
TRBJ1-1 | - | TRBV27 | - | CASSFGSWGTEAFF | TGTGCCAGCAGCTTCGGATCCTGGGGGACTGAAGCTTTCTTT
TRBJ2-1 | - | TRBV9 | - | CASSPQDDYNEQFF | TGTGCCAGCAGCCCCCAGGACGATTACAATGAGCAGTTCTTC
TRBJ2-5 | - | TRBV5-1 | TRBD2 | CASSPWGGQETQYF | TGCGCCAGCAGCCCCTGGGGAGGGCAAGAGACCCAGTACTTC
TRBJ2-7 | - | TRBV7-9 | - | CASSSAVTGQGYEQYF | TGTGCCAGCAGCTCCGCCGTTACAGGGCAAGGTTACGAGCAGTACTTC
TRBJ2-7 | - | TRBV29-1 | - | CSAFRDDSYEQYF | TGCAGCGCCTTCCGGGACGACTCCTACGAGCAGTACTTC
TRBJ1-1 | few | TRBV7-6 | - | CASSLAIGTGAPNTEAFF | TGTGCCAGCAGCTTAGCCATAGGAACGGGAGCCCCGAACACTGAAGCTTTCTTT
TRBJ2-1 | few | TRBV6-2/TRBV6-3 | TRBD1 | CASSYSTGGNEQFF | TGTGCCAGCAGTTACTCGACAGGGGGCAATGAGCAGTTCTTC
TRBJ2-3 | - | TRBV5-1 | TRBD1 | CASSTRGLNTDTQYF | TGCGCCAGCAGCACCAGGGGGCTAAACACAGATACGCAGTATTTT